What follows are 9 T cell receptor beta chains derived from one specimen sequenced in a study of beta chain features in type 1 diabetes. Study outcomes and limitations: Among all four CD4+ subsets, Type 1 diabetes patients had TCRB CDR3s that were moderately but significantly shorter.

The whole isolated RNA underwent reverse transcription, so sequencing captured expressed TCRB transcripts. Clones were read by immunoSEQ multiplex PCR, and TCRdb kept only the in-frame ones, dropping some. There are about 640,000 clones in the sample; 9.5% to 15% occur only once, and more than 0.1% lies in the top ten. Their antigens remain unidentified. Sequencing input: naive CD4+ T cells from blood. These receptors were obtained from a man aged 25-45 years with type 1 diabetes.

V usage is TRBV4-2 and J usage is TRBJ2-3, with 7 bases lining up with TRBD2. This CDR3 has 17 amino acids. V lost 1 base to trimming and J lost 6 bases; unmatched junction nucleotides: 13. Germline loops: CDR1 LGHNA, CDR2 YNFKEQ. CDR3 region: CASSQVKRDSVPDTQYF. CDR3 DNA sequence: TGTGCCAGCAGCCAAGTTAAGCGGGACTCGGTCCCGGATACGCAGTATTTT.

This clone was seen only a few times. This chain joins TRBV7-3 and TRBJ2-5; 7 nucleotides line up with TRBD1. The germline CDR1 and CDR2 sequences are SGHTA and FQGTGA. Germline trimming cut 4 bases from V and 7 bases from J; bases unmatched to any gene: 12. The CDR3 spans 15 residues. The CDR3 bases are TGTGCCAGCAGCTCACCGGGACAGCGATCGGGGACCCAGTACTTC. It codes for CASSSPGQRSGTQYF.

This clone was detected a few times. The chain uses TRBV21-1 and TRBJ2-1; the table's TRBD1 call for D was not verified on the DNA. TRBV21-1 corresponds to a pseudogene. The CDR3 runs to 14 residues. The CDR3 spells CASSSLGGQHEQFF. For the CDR3, the DNA is TGTGCCAGCAGCTCGCTTGGGGGACAGCATGAGCAGTTCTTC.

This clone was detected only a few times. The rearrangement joins TRBV14 to TRBJ2-5; D might be TRBD1 or TRBD2, each matching 6 bases. Germline V gene sequence: CDR1 SGHDN, CDR2 FVKESK. CDR3 length equals 14 residues. Trimming stripped 2 bases from V and 10 bases from J, with 17 bases between. The CDR3 protein is CASSQSRQAGSQYF. The CDR3, as DNA: TGTGCCAGCAGCCAATCCAGACAGGCGGGGAGCCAGTACTTC. Filled out from reference TRBV14 and TRBJ2-5, the complete variable domain reads EAGVTQFPSHSVIEKGQTVTLRCDPISGHDNLYWYRRVMGKEIKFLLHFVKESKQDESGMPNNRFLAERTGGTYSTLKVQPAELEDSGVYFCASSQSRQAGSQYFGPGTRLLVL.

This clone was detected a few times. J is TRBJ1-1 and V is TRBV4-2, with D unclear. The germline V gene has CDR1 LGHNA and CDR2 YNFKEQ. The CDR3 contains 15 residues. Trimming cost V 0 bases and J 4 bases, with 12 bases left between them. CDR3 region: CASSQDWLGSTEAFF. The CDR3 DNA reads TGTGCCAGCAGCCAAGATTGGCTAGGGAGCACTGAAGCTTTCTTT.

The CDR3 DNA follows: TGTGCCAGCAGTCCCCCAGGGGCCAAAGGTCAGCCCCAGCATTTT. As protein: CASSPPGAKGQPQHF. This chain uses TRBV6-6 with TRBJ1-5; a possible D gene is TRBD1 (6 bases). V was cut by 5 bases and J by 6 bases, with 17 bases left in between. The CDR3 length is 15 residues. CDR1 is MNHNY, CDR2 SVGAGI, per germline (reference sequence).

This clone was picked up a small number of times. The genes are TRBV30 and TRBJ1-3; 8 nucleotides agree with TRBD1. Germline CDR1 and CDR2: GTSNPN and SVGIG (reference sequence). The CDR3 contains 16 residues. Trimming removed 2 bases from V and 4 bases from J; junction bases left unmatched: 10. CDR3 protein: CAWSYAGQGFGNTIYF. CDR3 DNA sequence: TGTGCCTGGAGTTATGCTGGACAGGGTTTCGGAAACACCATATATTTT.

The chain combines TRBV6-5 with TRBJ2-5, with D unresolved. Germline V gene data show CDR1 as MNHEY and CDR2 as SVGAGI. CDR3 size: 14 residues. V lost 6 bases, J lost 5 bases, and 16 bases lay in between. The CDR3 region has the DNA TGTGCCAGCAGGCGCCACAATCCCGGGGAGACCCAGTACTTC. This encodes CASRRHNPGETQYF.

This clone has more than one count but fewer than ten. CDR3 coding DNA: TGTGCCAGCAGCTATGAAAGGGGTAACTCTGGAAACACCATATATTTT. The encoded protein is CASSYERGNSGNTIYF. This chain joins TRBV5-4 and TRBJ1-3; D may be TRBD1 (5 bases). The CDR3 loop spans 16 amino acids. The V end was cut by 3 bases, the J end by 0 bases, with 13 bases between. In germline, CDR1 is SGHNT, CDR2 YYREEE (reference sequence). The full variable domain, in which reference TRBV5-4 and TRBJ1-3 provide the parts outside the CDR3, is ETGVTQSPTHLIKTRGQQVTLRCSSQSGHNTVSWYQQALGQGPQFIFQYYREEENGRGNFPPRFSGLQFPNYSSELNVNALELDDSALYLCASSYERGNSGNTIYFGEGSWLTVV.